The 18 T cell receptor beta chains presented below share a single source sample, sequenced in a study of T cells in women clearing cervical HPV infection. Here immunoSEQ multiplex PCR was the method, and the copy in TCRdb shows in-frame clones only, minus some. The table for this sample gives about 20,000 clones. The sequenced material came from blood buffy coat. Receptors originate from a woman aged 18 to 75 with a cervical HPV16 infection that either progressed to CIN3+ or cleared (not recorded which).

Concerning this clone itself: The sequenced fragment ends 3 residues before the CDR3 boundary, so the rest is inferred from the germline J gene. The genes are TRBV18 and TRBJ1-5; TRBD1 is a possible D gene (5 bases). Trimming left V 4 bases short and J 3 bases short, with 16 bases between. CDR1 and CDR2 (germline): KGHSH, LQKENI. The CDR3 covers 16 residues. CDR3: CASSLTGGGNNQPQHF. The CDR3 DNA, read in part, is TGTGCCAGCTCACTCACCGGGGGAGGGAACAATCAGCCC.

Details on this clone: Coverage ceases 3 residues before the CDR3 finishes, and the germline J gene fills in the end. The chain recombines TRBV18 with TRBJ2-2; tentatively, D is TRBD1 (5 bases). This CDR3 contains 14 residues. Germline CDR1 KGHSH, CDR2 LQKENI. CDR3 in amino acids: CASSPARGNSPLFF. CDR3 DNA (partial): TGTGCCAGCTCACCGGCAAGGGGTAATTCACCG.

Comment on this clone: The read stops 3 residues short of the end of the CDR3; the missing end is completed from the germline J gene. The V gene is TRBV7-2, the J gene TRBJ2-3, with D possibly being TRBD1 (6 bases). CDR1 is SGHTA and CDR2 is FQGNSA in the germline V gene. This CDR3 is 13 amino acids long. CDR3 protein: CASSLGASQPQYF. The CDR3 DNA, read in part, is TGTGCCAGCAGCTTGGGGGCGAGTCAGCCG. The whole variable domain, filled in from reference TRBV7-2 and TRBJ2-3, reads GAGVSQSPSNKVTEKGKDVELRCDPISGHTALYWYRQSLGQGLEFLIYFQGNSAPDKSGLPSDRFSAERTGGSVSTLTIQRTQQEDSAVYLCASSLGASQPQYFGPGTRLTVL.

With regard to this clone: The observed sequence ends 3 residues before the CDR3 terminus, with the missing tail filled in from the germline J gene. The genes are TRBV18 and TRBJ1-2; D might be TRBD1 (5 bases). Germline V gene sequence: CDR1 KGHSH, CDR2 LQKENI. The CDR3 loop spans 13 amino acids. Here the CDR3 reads CASSVAGRNDYTF. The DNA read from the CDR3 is TGTGCCAGCTCAGTAGCGGGACGCAATGAC.

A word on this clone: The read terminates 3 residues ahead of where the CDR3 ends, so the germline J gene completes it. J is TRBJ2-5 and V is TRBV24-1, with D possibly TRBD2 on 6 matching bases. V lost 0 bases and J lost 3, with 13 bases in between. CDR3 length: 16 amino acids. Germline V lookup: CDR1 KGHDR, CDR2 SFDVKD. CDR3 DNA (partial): TGTGCCACCAGTGATTTGCTGTTCGGGGGAAAAGAGACC. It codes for CATSDLLFGGKET. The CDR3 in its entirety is CATSDLLFGGKETQYF.

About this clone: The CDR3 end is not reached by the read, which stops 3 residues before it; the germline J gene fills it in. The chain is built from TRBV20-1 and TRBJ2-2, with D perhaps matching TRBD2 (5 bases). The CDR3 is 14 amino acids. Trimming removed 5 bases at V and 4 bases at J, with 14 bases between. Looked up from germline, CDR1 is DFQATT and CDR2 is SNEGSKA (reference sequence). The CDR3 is CSAASSLGTGELFF. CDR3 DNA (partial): TGCAGTGCTGCCTCTAGCCTTGGCACCGGGGAG.

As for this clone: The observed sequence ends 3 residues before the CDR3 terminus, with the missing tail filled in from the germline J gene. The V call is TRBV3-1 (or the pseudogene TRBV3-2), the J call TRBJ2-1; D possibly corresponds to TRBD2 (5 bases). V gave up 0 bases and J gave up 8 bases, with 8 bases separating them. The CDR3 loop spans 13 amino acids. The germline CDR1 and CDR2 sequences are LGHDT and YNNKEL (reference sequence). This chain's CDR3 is CASSQDIGDEQFF. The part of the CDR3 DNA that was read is TGTGCCAGCAGCCAAGATATCGGGGATGAG.

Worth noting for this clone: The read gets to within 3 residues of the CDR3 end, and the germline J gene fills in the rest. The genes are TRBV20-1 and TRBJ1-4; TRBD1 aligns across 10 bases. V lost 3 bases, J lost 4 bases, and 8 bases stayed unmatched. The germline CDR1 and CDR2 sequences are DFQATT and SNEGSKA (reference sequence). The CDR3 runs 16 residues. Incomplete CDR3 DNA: TGCAGTGCTAGTACCGGGACAGGGGTTGGTAATGAAAAA. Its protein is CSASTGTGVGNEK. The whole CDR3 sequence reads CSASTGTGVGNEKLFF.

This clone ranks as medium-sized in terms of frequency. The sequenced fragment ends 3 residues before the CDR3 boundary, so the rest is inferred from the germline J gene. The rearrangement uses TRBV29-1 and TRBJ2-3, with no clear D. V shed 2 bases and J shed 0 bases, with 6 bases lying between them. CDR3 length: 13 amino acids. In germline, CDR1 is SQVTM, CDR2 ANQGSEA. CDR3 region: CSVESPSTDTQYF. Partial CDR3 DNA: TGCAGCGTTGAAAGCCCTAGCACAGATACG.

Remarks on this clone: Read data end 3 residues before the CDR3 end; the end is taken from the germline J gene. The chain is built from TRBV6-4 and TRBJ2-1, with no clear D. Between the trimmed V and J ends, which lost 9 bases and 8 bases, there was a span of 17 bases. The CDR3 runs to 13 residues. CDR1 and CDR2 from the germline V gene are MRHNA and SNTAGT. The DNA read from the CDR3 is TGTGCCAGTAGGGCTATCGGTGGCCATGAG. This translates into CASRAIGGHE. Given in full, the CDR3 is CASRAIGGHEQFF.

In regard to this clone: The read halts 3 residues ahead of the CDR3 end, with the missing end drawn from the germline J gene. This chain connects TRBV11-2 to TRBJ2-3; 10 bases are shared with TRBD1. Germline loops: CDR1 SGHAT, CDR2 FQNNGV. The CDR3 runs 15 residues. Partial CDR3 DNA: TGTGCCAGCAGCTTTGGGACAGGGGACAATCAGCCG. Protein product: CASSFGTGDNQP. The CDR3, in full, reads CASSFGTGDNQPQYF.

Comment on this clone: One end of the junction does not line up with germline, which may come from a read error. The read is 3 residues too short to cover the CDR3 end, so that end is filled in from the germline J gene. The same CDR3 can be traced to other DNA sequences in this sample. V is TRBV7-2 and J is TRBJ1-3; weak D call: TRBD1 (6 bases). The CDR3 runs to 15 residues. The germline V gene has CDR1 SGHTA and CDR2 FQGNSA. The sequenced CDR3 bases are TGTGCCAGCAGCTCGCGGACAGTTCTTGGAAACACG. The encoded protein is CASSSRTVLGNT. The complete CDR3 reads CASSSRTVLGNTIYF.

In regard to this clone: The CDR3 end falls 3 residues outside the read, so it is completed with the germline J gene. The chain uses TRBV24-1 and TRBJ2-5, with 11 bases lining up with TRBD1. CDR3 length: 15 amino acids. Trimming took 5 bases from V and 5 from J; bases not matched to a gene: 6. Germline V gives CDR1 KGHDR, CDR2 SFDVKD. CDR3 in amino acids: CATSGGDRGVETQYF. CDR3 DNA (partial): TGTGCCACCAGTGGTGGGGACAGGGGGGTGGAGACC.

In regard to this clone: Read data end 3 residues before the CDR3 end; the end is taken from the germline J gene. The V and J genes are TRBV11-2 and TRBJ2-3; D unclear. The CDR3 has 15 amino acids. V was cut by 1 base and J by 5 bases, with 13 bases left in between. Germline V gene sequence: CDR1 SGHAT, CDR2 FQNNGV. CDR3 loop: CASSLGPQAGDTQYF. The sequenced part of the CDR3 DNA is TGTGCCAGCAGCTTAGGACCACAAGCAGGAGATACG.

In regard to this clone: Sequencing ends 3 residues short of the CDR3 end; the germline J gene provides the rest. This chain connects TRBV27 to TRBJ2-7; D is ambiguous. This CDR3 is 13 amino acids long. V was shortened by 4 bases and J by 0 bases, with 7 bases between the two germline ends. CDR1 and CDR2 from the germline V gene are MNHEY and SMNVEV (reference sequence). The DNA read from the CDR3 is TGTGCCAGCAGTTATTCTAGCTCCTACGAG. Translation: CASSYSSSYE. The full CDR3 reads CASSYSSSYEQYF.

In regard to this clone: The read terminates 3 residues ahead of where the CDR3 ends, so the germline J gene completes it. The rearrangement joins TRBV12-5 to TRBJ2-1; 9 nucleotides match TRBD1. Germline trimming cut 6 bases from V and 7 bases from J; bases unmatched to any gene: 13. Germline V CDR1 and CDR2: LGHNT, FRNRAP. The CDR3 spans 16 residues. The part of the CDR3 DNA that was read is TGTGCTAGTGGAGAGGCGCCGGGACAGGGTAAAAATGAG. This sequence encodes CASGEAPGQGKNE. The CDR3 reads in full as CASGEAPGQGKNEQFF.

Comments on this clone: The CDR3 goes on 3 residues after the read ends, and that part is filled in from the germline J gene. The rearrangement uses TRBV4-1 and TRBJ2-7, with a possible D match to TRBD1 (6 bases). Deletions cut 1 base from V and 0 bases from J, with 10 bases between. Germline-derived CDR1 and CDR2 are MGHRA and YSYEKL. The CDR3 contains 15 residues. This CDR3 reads CASSQGGQPSYEQYF. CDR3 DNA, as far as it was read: TGCGCCAGCAGCCAAGGTGGACAGCCCTCCTACGAG.

The CDR3 DNA, read in part, is TGCGCCAGCAGCTTGGCCCTAGGTTCCGGGGAGACG. Amino acids: CASSLALGSGET. The whole CDR3 protein is CASSLALGSGETQYF. The rearrangement joins TRBV5-1 to TRBJ2-3, with D perhaps matching TRBD2 (5 bases). The sequenced fragment ends 3 residues before the CDR3 boundary, so the rest is inferred from the germline J gene. Germline V gene data show CDR1 as SGHRS and CDR2 as YFSETQ. The CDR3 spans 15 residues.